A single T cell receptor (beta chain) is shown here with its context. V trimming: 5 bases; J trimming: 5 bases; junction bases outside the gene matches: 11. CDR1 SEHNR and CDR2 FQNEAQ come from the germline V gene (reference sequence). The CDR3 covers 16 residues. The sample originates from a study of blood T cell repertoires in COVID-19. Authors' data handling: Amplifying reference gene primers gave estimates of nucleated cell counts. The data were produced by immunoSEQ multiplex PCR, yet TCRdb's version contains in-frame clones alone and is incomplete. V and J calls and clone size come straight from that table; D and trimming were deduced from the DNA. Of roughly 150,000 clones listed, less than 90% are singletons.

The sequenced material came from peripheral blood. This chain links TRBV7-9 with TRBJ2-5, with 10 bases identical to TRBD2. The receptor's source is a woman aged 70-85 years with acute or convalescent COVID-19. The CDR3 loop is CASSLTPSGGRETQYF. Here the CDR3 DNA reads TGTGCCAGCAGCCTCACCCCTAGCGGGGGACGGGAGACCCAGTACTTC.